The clone carrying this TCR beta chain came up a few times. Its antigen is still unknown. This sample was included in a study of T cells after yellow fever vaccination. Study results and caveats: After the booster, 96% of CD4 and about 90% of CD8 primary-response clones were re-detected.

CDR3 length equals 15 residues. Trimming left V 0 bases short and J 5 bases short, with 11 bases between. CDR1 and CDR2 from the germline V gene are MNHEY and SVGAGI. From the 5' RACE reads, TCRdb called clonotypes with MiXCR, one entry per CDR3 protein. The sample shows approximately 510,000 distinct CDR3 sequences, 20% to 25% of them seen only once. The J gene is TRBJ1-5, the V gene TRBV6-5; D is unresolved. This TCR derives from a man aged 18 to 35 who received the YFV17D yellow fever vaccine. The sample in question was PBMCs, obtained less than 25 days after the first yellow fever vaccination. DNA for the CDR3: TGTGCCAGCAGTTACTCGGCGCAGCTCCATCAGCCCCAGCATTTT. Protein sequence: CASSYSAQLHQPQHF.